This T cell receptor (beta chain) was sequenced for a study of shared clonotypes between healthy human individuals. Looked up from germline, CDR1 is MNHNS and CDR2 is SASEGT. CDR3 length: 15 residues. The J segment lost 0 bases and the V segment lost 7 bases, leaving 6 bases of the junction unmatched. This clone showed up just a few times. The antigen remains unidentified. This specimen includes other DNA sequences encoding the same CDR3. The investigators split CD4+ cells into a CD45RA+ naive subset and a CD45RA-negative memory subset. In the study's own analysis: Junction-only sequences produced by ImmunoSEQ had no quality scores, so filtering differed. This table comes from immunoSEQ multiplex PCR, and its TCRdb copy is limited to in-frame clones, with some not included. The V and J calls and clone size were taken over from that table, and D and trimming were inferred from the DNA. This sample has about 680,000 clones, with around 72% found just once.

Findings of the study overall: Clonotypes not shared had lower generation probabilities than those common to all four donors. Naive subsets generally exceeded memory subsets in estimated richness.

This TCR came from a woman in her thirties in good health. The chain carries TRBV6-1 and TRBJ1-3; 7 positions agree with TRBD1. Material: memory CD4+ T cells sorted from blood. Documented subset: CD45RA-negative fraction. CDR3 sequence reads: CASIERTGSGNTIYF. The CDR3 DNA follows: TGTGCCAGCATCGAACGGACAGGCTCTGGAAACACCATATATTTT.